This T cell receptor (beta chain) is from a study of T cell responses to AZD1222 COVID-19 vaccine. Profiled with immunoSEQ multiplex PCR; TCRdb holds only in-frame clones, not every one. The sample includes 75,000 to 100,000 clones, about 88% of them seen just once. The germline CDR1 and CDR2 sequences are DFQATT and SNEGSKA (reference sequence). The CDR3 has 11 residues. V was pared by 5 bases and J by 6 bases, with 9 bases between. A word on this clone: The antigen is unknown.

Findings of the study overall: The study identified only 6 or 7 AZD1222 recipients as seropositive at baseline. Variant regions that are unmutated are reportedly the target of nearly half of spike-specific TCRs.

The chain employs TRBV20-1 and TRBJ2-3; D gene unclear. This clonotype originated in an adult in good health. The sample here was peripheral blood, taken on day 0 of AZD1222 vaccination. CDR3 residues: CSASLADTQYF. CDR3 bases: TGCAGTGCTTCCCTCGCCGATACGCAGTATTTT.